One sample yielded the 25 T cell receptor beta chains listed below, sequenced in a study of shared clonotypes between healthy human individuals. Clones were read by immunoSEQ multiplex PCR, and TCRdb kept only the in-frame ones, dropping some. The data hold some 480,000 clones, with 65% to 80% observed a single time. Source material: PBMCs. Source of these receptors: a woman aged 40 to 50 in good health. Some clones in this sample may be carry-over from other donors' samples.

The chain joins TRBV4-2 to TRBJ1-4; 7 bases agree with TRBD1. This CDR3 has 16 residues. In germline, CDR1 is LGHNA, CDR2 YNFKEQ. V gave up 6 bases and J gave up 0 bases; unmatched junction bases: 7. In nucleotides, the CDR3 is TGTGCCAGCAGACGACAGGGACTGACAACTAATGAAAAACTGTTTTTT. Amino acid sequence: CASRRQGLTTNEKLFF.

The rearrangement links TRBV5-6 to TRBJ1-2; D may be TRBD1 (6 bases). Deletions cut 0 bases from V and 6 bases from J, with 15 bases between. This CDR3 comprises 15 residues. Germline CDR1 and CDR2: SGHDT and YYEEEE. DNA for the CDR3: TGTGCCAGCAGCTTGGTACAAGGAGGGGGTAATGGCTACACCTTC. This translates into CASSLVQGGGNGYTF. Together with reference TRBV5-6 and TRBJ1-2, the CDR3 gives the full variable domain: DAGVTQSPTHLIKTRGQQVTLRCSPKSGHDTVSWYQQALGQGPQFIFQYYEEEERQRGNFPDRFSGHQFPNYSSELNVNALLLGDSALYLCASSLVQGGGNGYTFGSGTRLTVV.

The rearrangement joins TRBV7-9 to TRBJ2-5; D is uncertain. Germline CDR1 is SEHNR and CDR2 is FQNEAQ (reference sequence). CDR3 size: 10 residues. V lost 5 bases, J lost 2 bases, and 0 bases lay in between. Here the CDR3 DNA reads TGTGCCAGCAGCCAAGAGACCCAGTACTTC. It encodes CASSQETQYF.

This chain links TRBV18 with TRBJ2-5; maybe TRBD2 (6 bases). The CDR3 loop spans 15 amino acids. The germline V gene encodes CDR1 KGHSH and CDR2 LQKENI. Deletions cut 3 bases from V and 1 base from J, with 12 bases between. Here the CDR3 DNA reads TGTGCCAGCTCACCCATCGGGGGTGGCCAAGAGACCCAGTACTTC. The encoded protein is CASSPIGGGQETQYF.

This chain's CDR3 is CASSLVADTYNEQFF. The CDR3 nucleotides read TGCGCCAGCAGCTTGGTGGCCGATACCTACAATGAGCAGTTCTTC. The chain combines TRBV5-1 with TRBJ2-1; D unresolved. Germline assignment: CDR1 SGHRS and CDR2 YFSETQ. The length of the CDR3 is 15 residues. Deletions cut 0 bases from V and 2 bases from J, with 9 bases between.

On this clone: This CDR3 is also generated by other DNA sequences in the sample. V usage is TRBV15 and J usage is TRBJ1-5; 9 bases map to TRBD1. The ends lost 3 bases at V and 5 bases at J; junction bases unmatched: 2. The CDR3 consists of 14 residues. The germline CDR1 and CDR2 sequences are LNHNV and YYDKDF (reference sequence). DNA of the CDR3: TGTGCCACCAGCAGGGACAGGGGAGATCAGCCCCAGCATTTT. It encodes CATSRDRGDQPQHF.

The chain couples TRBV27 to TRBJ2-5; possibly TRBD1 or TRBD2 for D (6 bases each). Trimming took off 7 bases at V and 1 base at J, with 16 bases between the two ends. Germline CDR1 reads MNHEY; CDR2 reads SMNVEV (reference sequence). The CDR3 totals 15 residues. DNA of the CDR3: TGTGCCAGCACCAGAGTAGGGGGAGGCCAAGAGACCCAGTACTTC. Its translation is CASTRVGGGQETQYF.

The CDR3 spells CASSHGTSGHTDTQYF. Written as DNA, the CDR3 is TGTGCCAGCAGCCATGGGACTAGCGGACACACAGATACGCAGTATTTT. The V and J genes are TRBV7-9 and TRBJ2-3; 11 positions match TRBD2. V lost 5 bases and J lost 2; bases outside the gene matches: 6. Germline V gene data show CDR1 as SEHNR and CDR2 as FQNEAQ (reference sequence). The CDR3 sequence is 16 residues long.

The genes are TRBV27 and TRBJ2-5; D assignment may be TRBD1 or TRBD2 (6 bases each). Germline V gene lookup returns CDR1 MNHEY and CDR2 SMNVEV (reference sequence). V was shortened by 5 bases and J by 5 bases, with 15 bases between the two germline ends. The CDR3 has 14 amino acids. The DNA of the CDR3 is TGTGCCAGCAGTCCGGGGACAAGCGGGGAGACCCAGTACTTC. Its translation: CASSPGTSGETQYF.

The genes are TRBV4-3 and TRBJ2-1, with 8 positions matching TRBD1. The CDR3 loop spans 17 amino acids. V lost 0 bases and J lost 2; bases outside the gene matches: 6. Looked up from germline, CDR1 is LGHNA and CDR2 is YSLEER. Written as DNA, the CDR3 is TGCGCCAGCAGCCAAGAGAGTCCGGGACAGGCCTACAATGAGCAGTTCTTC. This sequence encodes CASSQESPGQAYNEQFF.

With respect to this clone: The junction differs from germline at one of its ends, possibly a read error. J is TRBJ2-7 and V is TRBV7-7, with D hard to call. In germline, CDR1 is SSHAT, CDR2 FNYEAQ (reference sequence). The CDR3 sequence is 14 residues long. The CDR3 loop is CASSLTRSSYEQYF. The DNA for the CDR3 is TGTGCTAGCAGCCTGACCAGATCCTCCTACGAGCAGTACTTC.

The V and J genes are TRBV5-1 and TRBJ1-1; TRBD1 is a possible D gene (6 bases). CDR3 length: 15 residues. Trimming cost V 4 bases and J 1 base, with 14 bases left between them. The germline V gene has CDR1 SGHRS and CDR2 YFSETQ. The CDR3 nucleotides are TGCGCCAGCAGCCCCTCGGGGGGGCAGAACACTGAAGCTTTCTTT. Protein: CASSPSGGQNTEAFF.

This chain links TRBV7-3 with TRBJ2-5; 13 bases are a match to TRBD2. Germline CDR1 SGHTA, CDR2 FQGTGA. Losses at the gene ends were 4 bases for V and 2 bases for J; bases not matched to a gene: 1. The CDR3 loop spans 15 amino acids. The CDR3 DNA reads as TGTGCCAGCAGCTCGGGACTAGCGGGACAAGAGACCCAGTACTTC. Its protein product is CASSSGLAGQETQYF.

J is TRBJ1-1 and V is TRBV29-1; unclear D gene. This CDR3 comprises 11 residues. The V end was cut by 7 bases, the J end by 2 bases, with 8 bases between. The germline V gene has CDR1 SQVTM and CDR2 ANQGSEA. The CDR3 DNA sequence: TGCAGCGAACTACGTAACACTGAAGCTTTCTTT. It translates to CSELRNTEAFF.

This chain connects TRBV7-8 to TRBJ2-7; 9 positions agree with TRBD2. The CDR3 is 15 amino acids. The germline V gene encodes CDR1 SGHVS and CDR2 FQNEAQ. Germline trimming cut 1 base from V and 2 bases from J; bases unmatched to any gene: 3. The CDR3 region has the DNA TGTGCCAGCAGCTTAGAGGCTAGCGGGACCTACGAGCAGTACTTC. Protein: CASSLEASGTYEQYF.

The chain couples TRBV2 to TRBJ2-2; the D is unclear. Trimming shortened V by 7 bases and J by 1 base, and 7 bases separated the two germline ends. This CDR3 is built from 13 residues. Germline assignment: CDR1 SNHLY and CDR2 FYNNEI. In nucleotides, the CDR3 is TGTGCCAGCAAAGGCAGGAACACCGGGGAGCTGTTTTTT. Translating gives CASKGRNTGELFF.

J is TRBJ2-7 and V is TRBV7-9, with a possible D match to TRBD2 (6 bases). Looked up from germline, CDR1 is SEHNR and CDR2 is FQNEAQ (reference sequence). The CDR3 extends over 15 amino acids. V dropped 5 bases and J dropped 4 bases, with 18 bases sitting between them. CDR3 region: CASSPVTAGRYEQYF. CDR3 DNA: TGTGCCAGCAGCCCCGTGACGGCGGGAAGGTACGAGCAGTACTTC.

The rearrangement joins TRBV5-6 to TRBJ2-7, with TRBD2 matching 8 bases. V dropped 4 bases and J dropped 1; count of bases not matched to a gene: 4. Looked up from germline, CDR1 is SGHDT and CDR2 is YYEEEE. The CDR3 covers 14 residues. The CDR3 DNA sequence: TGTGCCAGCAGCCGTATAGCGGGGTCCTACGAGCAGTACTTC. Its translation is CASSRIAGSYEQYF.

V gene TRBV9 combines with J gene TRBJ2-2, with a tentative D call TRBD1 (5 bases). Per germline, CDR1 SGDLS and CDR2 YYNGEE. This CDR3 has 14 residues. The ends were cut back, 5 bases at V and 1 base at J, with 9 bases in the middle. CDR3 nucleotide sequence: TGTGCCAGCAGGGCCACAGGGAACACCGGGGAGCTGTTTTTT. Residues: CASRATGNTGELFF.

This sequence joins TRBV20-1 and TRBJ1-1; 8 positions agree with TRBD1. The CDR3 sequence is 11 residues long. The germline CDR1 and CDR2 sequences are DFQATT and SNEGSKA (reference sequence). After removal of 6 bases from V and 11 bases from J, the junction contained 8 bases not matched to a gene. The CDR3 DNA reads as TGCAGTGCCAGGACAGGGATATGGGCTTTCTTT. It translates to CSARTGIWAFF.

Written as DNA, the CDR3 is TGTGCCAGCAGCTCTGGACAGGGGGCTCATGGCTACACCTTC. Residues: CASSSGQGAHGYTF. The V and J genes are TRBV5-4 and TRBJ1-2; TRBD1 matches at 11 bases. The CDR3 has 14 residues. Trimming removed 3 bases from V and 6 bases from J; junction bases left unmatched: 4. CDR1 and CDR2 (germline): SGHNT, YYREEE (reference sequence).

The V call is TRBV7-9, the J call TRBJ1-4; 7 nucleotides agree with TRBD1. The ends lost 5 bases at V and 5 bases at J; junction bases unmatched: 17. Germline CDR1 and CDR2: SEHNR and FQNEAQ (reference sequence). The CDR3 runs to 18 residues. For the CDR3, the DNA is TGTGCCAGCAGCGTTAGGGTGGGGCAAGGGGGCCCCAATGAAAAACTGTTTTTT. It yields the protein CASSVRVGQGGPNEKLFF.

This clone was counted only a few times. The DNA for the CDR3 is TGCAGCGTTGATAGGGCAGCCTATGGCTACACCTTC. Translated: CSVDRAAYGYTF. The chain joins TRBV29-1 to TRBJ1-2; no clear D gene. Germline V gene lookup returns CDR1 SQVTM and CDR2 ANQGSEA. The CDR3 contains 12 residues. Trimming took 3 bases from V and 4 from J, leaving 9 bases between them. Complete variable domain (other parts from reference TRBV29-1 and TRBJ1-2): SAVISQKPSRDICQRGTSLTIQCQVDSQVTMMFWYRQQPGQSLTLIATANQGSEATYESGFVIDKFPISRPNLTFSTLTVSNMSPEDSSIYLCSVDRAAYGYTFGSGTRLTVV.

The chain carries TRBV6-5 and TRBJ2-2; D is unclear. This CDR3 spans 15 amino acids. Germline CDR1 and CDR2: MNHEY and SVGAGI. The V end lost 7 bases, the J end lost 2 bases, and 14 bases lay between the germline ends. The CDR3 loop is CASTTAQTNTGELFF. CDR3 DNA: TGTGCCAGCACCACCGCACAGACCAACACCGGGGAGCTGTTTTTT.

This sequence joins TRBV15 and TRBJ1-3, with D perhaps matching TRBD1 (5 bases). The CDR3 is 18 residues long. Trimming cost V 4 bases and J 1 base, with 20 bases left between them. CDR1 is LNHNV, CDR2 YYDKDF, per germline (reference sequence). The CDR3 DNA follows: TGTGCCACCAGCAAGAGTTTAGGGAAGGGGCTATCTGGAAACACCATATATTTT. As protein: CATSKSLGKGLSGNTIYF. The full variable domain, rest sourced from reference TRBV15 and TRBJ1-3, is DAMVIQNPRYQVTQFGKPVTLSCSQTLNHNVMYWYQQKSSQAPKLLFHYYDKDFNNEADTPDNFQSRRPNTSFCFLDIRSPGLGDTAMYLCATSKSLGKGLSGNTIYFGEGSWLTVV.